Each of the 11 T cell receptor beta chains below was sequenced from the same sample in a study of blood T cell repertoires in COVID-19. Assay used: immunoSEQ multiplex PCR; TCRdb lists only in-frame clones, some missing. Among about 160,000 clones listed, 85% were seen once. Material: peripheral blood. The receptors were sampled from a human donor with acute or convalescent COVID-19. The donor label of this sample is uncertain.

The chain uses TRBV30 and TRBJ1-5; TRBD1 agrees at 10 bases. Germline V gene data show CDR1 as GTSNPN and CDR2 as SVGIG (reference sequence). V was clipped by 3 bases and J by 1 base; unmatched bases: 9. CDR3 size: 17 residues. The CDR3 loop reads CAWSGTGAFISNQPQHF. In DNA form, the CDR3 reads TGTGCCTGGAGCGGGACAGGGGCTTTTATCAGCAATCAGCCCCAGCATTTT.

V and J are TRBV4-1 and TRBJ2-1; no reliable D call. The ends were cut back, 1 base at V and 0 bases at J, with 10 bases in the middle. Germline CDR1 is MGHRA and CDR2 is YSYEKL. This CDR3 has 16 residues. The CDR3 is CASSQVDLLSYNEQFF. DNA for the CDR3: TGCGCCAGCAGCCAAGTAGACTTACTCTCCTACAATGAGCAGTTCTTC.

This sequence joins TRBV30 and TRBJ1-3; perhaps TRBD1 as D (5 bases). This CDR3 has 14 amino acids. V was shortened by 3 bases and J by 4 bases, with 13 bases between the two germline ends. Germline CDR1 and CDR2: GTSNPN and SVGIG (reference sequence). This chain's CDR3 is CAWSPGVTGNTIYF. CDR3 nucleotide sequence: TGTGCCTGGAGCCCGGGGGTAACGGGAAACACCATATATTTT.

The J gene is TRBJ2-2, the V gene TRBV13; perhaps TRBD1 as D (6 bases). Between the trimmed V and J ends, which lost 5 bases and 1 base, there was a span of 14 bases. CDR1 PRHDT and CDR2 FYEKMQ come from the germline V gene (reference sequence). The CDR3 sequence is 16 residues long. The CDR3 here is CASSQVVGGNTGELFF. CDR3 DNA sequence: TGTGCCAGCAGCCAGGTTGTAGGGGGGAACACCGGGGAGCTGTTTTTT.

In nucleotides, the CDR3 is TGTGCCAGTAGCGCAGGTTCCCGGGAAAAACTGTTTTTT. Its protein product is CASSAGSREKLFF. V gene TRBV19 combines with J gene TRBJ1-4; no definite D call. The CDR3 is made up of 13 amino acids. Germline CDR1 reads LNHDA; CDR2 reads SQIVND (reference sequence). Between the trimmed V and J ends, which lost 6 bases and 8 bases, there was a span of 13 bases.

The chain has TRBV4-2 and TRBJ1-6, with 7 nucleotides matching TRBD1. The CDR3 has 16 amino acids. J lost 4 bases, V lost 1 base, and 4 bases had no gene match. CDR1 is LGHNA, CDR2 YNFKEQ, per germline. The DNA for the CDR3 is TGTGCCAGCAGCCAAGGGCGGACAGGTTATAATTCACCCCTCCACTTT. It codes for CASSQGRTGYNSPLHF.

The rearrangement uses TRBV9 and TRBJ2-1; 8 nucleotides align to TRBD2. This CDR3 has 16 amino acids. J was trimmed by 2 bases and V by 4 bases; bases with no gene match: 8. Germline V gene sequence: CDR1 SGDLS, CDR2 YYNGEE. CDR3 amino acids: CASSTSRRGAYNEQFF. The CDR3 DNA reads TGTGCCAGCAGCACGTCTCGGCGGGGGGCCTACAATGAGCAGTTCTTC.

The CDR3 here is CASSSPDRDAKNIQYF. CDR3 coding DNA: TGTGCCAGCAGCTCGCCGGACAGAGACGCCAAAAACATTCAGTACTTC. V and J are TRBV7-6 and TRBJ2-4; maybe TRBD1 (6 bases). The CDR3 is 16 amino acids. The V gene's germline CDR1 is SGHVS and CDR2 FNYEAQ. V was trimmed by 4 bases and J by 1 base, leaving 14 bases between them.

The genes are TRBV4-2 and TRBJ1-2; 8 bases align to TRBD1. There are 14 residues in the CDR3. The V gene's germline CDR1 is LGHNA and CDR2 YNFKEQ. Trimming cost V 3 bases and J 7 bases; bases outside gene matches: 7. CDR3 in amino acids: CASSQPTGQGGYTF. DNA for the CDR3: TGTGCCAGCAGCCAGCCGACAGGACAGGGTGGCTACACCTTC.

CDR3 loop: CALGPGGGTGELFF. In nucleotides, the CDR3 is TGTGCCCTAGGCCCCGGGGGAGGCACCGGGGAGCTGTTTTTT. The chain uses TRBV10-3 and TRBJ2-2; perhaps TRBD2 as D (6 bases). Germline assignment: CDR1 ENHRY and CDR2 SYGVKD. This CDR3 is built from 14 residues. The V gene lost 11 bases and the J gene lost 4 bases, with 17 bases spanning the gap.

The chain joins TRBV25-1 to TRBJ2-7, with D possibly TRBD1 on 6 matching bases. Germline CDR1 and CDR2: MGHDK and SYGVNS. This CDR3 is 13 amino acids long. The V end was cut by 3 bases, the J end by 4 bases, with 10 bases between. The CDR3 DNA sequence: TGTGCCAGCAGTGATAGGGGGAGATACGAGCAGTACTTC. Its protein product is CASSDRGRYEQYF.